The 10 T cell receptor beta chains below were found in one sample sequenced in a study of T cells in Graves' hyperthyroidism and ophthalmopathy. Regions amplified from RNA transcripts were the TCR beta CDR3 regions. HTBI primers were employed in a first-round RT-PCR of the TCR CDR3. From the multiplex PCR reads, TCRdb called clonotypes with MiXCR, one entry per CDR3 protein. Among about 840,000 distinct CDR3 sequences, 35% to 45% were seen once, and the ten largest hold 8% to 9%. Sequencing input: blood. Receptors originate from a man younger than 30 with Graves' hyperthyroidism.

This clonotype has at least ten counts. The V gene is TRBV10-3, the J gene TRBJ1-3, with D uncertain. In germline, CDR1 is ENHRY, CDR2 SYGVKD. The V gene lost 7 bases and the J gene lost 0 bases, with 10 bases spanning the gap. The CDR3 is made up of 14 amino acids. The CDR3 loop reads CAITPQTSGNTIYF. Written as DNA, the CDR3 is TGTGCCATCACCCCCCAGACCTCTGGAAACACCATATATTTT.

This clonotype has at least ten counts. V and J are TRBV29-1 and TRBJ1-5; 10 nucleotides line up with TRBD1. The J segment lost 3 bases and the V segment lost 4 bases, leaving 3 bases of the junction unmatched. The CDR3 is 14 amino acids. Germline values: CDR1 SQVTM, CDR2 ANQGSEA. CDR3 coding DNA: TGCAGCGTTGGTGGGACAGGGGACAATCAGCCCCAGCATTTT. It is translated as CSVGGTGDNQPQHF.

The CDR3 DNA reads as TGTGCCAGCAGCCCGACGGGACAGGGGGAGACCCAGTACTTC. Residues: CASSPTGQGETQYF. This chain joins TRBV7-6 and TRBJ2-5; 10 bases agree with TRBD1. Trimming at V came to 5 bases and at J to 5 bases, leaving 5 bases not matched to a gene. The CDR3 runs 14 residues. The germline V gene has CDR1 SGHVS and CDR2 FNYEAQ.

Only a few counts were recorded for this clonotype. This chain connects TRBV7-9 to TRBJ2-7; D might be TRBD1 (6 bases). V gave up 1 base and J gave up 2 bases, with 12 bases separating them. CDR3 size: 15 residues. The germline gives CDR1 SEHNR, CDR2 FQNEAQ (reference sequence). Written as DNA, the CDR3 is TGTGCCAGCAGCTTAGAGGACAGCCCTACCTACGAGCAGTACTTC. Amino acid sequence: CASSLEDSPTYEQYF.

This chain joins TRBV7-9 and TRBJ1-3; D remains ambiguous. Germline loops: CDR1 SEHNR, CDR2 FQNEAQ (reference sequence). CDR3 length equals 16 residues. The germline V and J ends were trimmed by 6 bases and 0 bases, with 15 bases remaining between them. The chain's CDR3 is CASRSHIATSGNTIYF. In DNA, the CDR3 is TGTGCCAGCAGGTCCCACATCGCCACCTCTGGAAACACCATATATTTT. The entire variable domain, with the rest obtained from reference TRBV7-9 and TRBJ1-3, is as follows: DTGVSQNPRHKITKRGQNVTFRCDPISEHNRLYWYRQTLGQGPEFLTYFQNEAQLEKSRLLSDRFSAERPKGSFSTLEIQRTEQGDSAMYLCASRSHIATSGNTIYFGEGSWLTVV.

In its sample, this clonotype was seen many times. The J gene is TRBJ1-1, the V gene TRBV12-3 or TRBV12-4; 8 nucleotides match TRBD1. The CDR3 contains 14 residues. V lost 4 bases and J lost 3; bases outside the gene matches: 4. In DNA form, the CDR3 reads TGTGCCAGCAGTTCCTTGGACAGGGACACTGAAGCTTTCTTT. It specifies CASSSLDRDTEAFF.

As for this clonotype: This may stem from a read error, because a much larger clone lies one nucleotide away. The CDR3 reads CSADRGGDTGELFF. Here the CDR3 DNA reads TGCAGTGCCGACAGGGGAGGCGACACCGGGGAGCTGTTTTTT. This chain uses TRBV29-1 with TRBJ2-2; 8 nucleotides match TRBD1. Germline V gene lookup returns CDR1 SQVTM and CDR2 ANQGSEA. The CDR3 spans 14 residues.

The rearrangement joins TRBV7-3 to TRBJ1-1; D ambiguous. V was pared by 5 bases and J by 1 base, with 14 bases between. There are 15 residues in the CDR3. From germline, CDR1 is SGHTA and CDR2 FQGTGA. The CDR3 is CASSPQVGPNTEAFF. The DNA for the CDR3 is TGTGCCAGCAGCCCTCAAGTGGGTCCGAACACTGAAGCTTTCTTT.

This clonotype was detected a few times. The chain uses TRBV6-5 and TRBJ2-7, with D possibly TRBD2 on 6 matching bases. This CDR3 is 14 amino acids long. The germline CDR1 and CDR2 sequences are MNHEY and SVGAGI. Trimming pared 1 base from V and 2 bases from J, leaving 9 bases between. CDR3 loop: CASSYYGGPYEQYF. In DNA, the CDR3 is TGTGCCAGCAGTTACTACGGGGGTCCCTACGAGCAGTACTTC.

This clonotype showed up many times. The V gene is TRBV24-1, the J gene TRBJ2-7; TRBD2 matches at 13 bases. Germline CDR1 reads KGHDR; CDR2 reads SFDVKD. Trimming cost V 2 bases and J 3 bases; bases outside gene matches: 3. The CDR3 has 16 amino acids. The DNA of the CDR3 is TGTGCCACCAGTGATTCCTGGACTAGCGGGAGCTACGAGCAGTACTTC. Amino acids: CATSDSWTSGSYEQYF.